This TCR beta chain came from a study of identical twins. Overall study results and limits: Invariant MAIT and iNKT cells are populations that could partly confound zero-insertion analyses. Abundant beta clonotypes from cord blood bore fewer insertions; memory repertoires lacked this pattern.

This clonotype appeared a few times. Its antigen is unidentified. Template switching (which added a universal primer site) was used, and cDNA carried unique molecular identifiers. TCRdb re-analysed the 5' RACE reads in MiXCR, keeping a single row per CDR3 protein. The sample yields a few hundred thousand distinct CDR3 sequences, approximately 10% seen once. Sequenced material: naive T cells sorted from blood. This receptor was taken from a woman aged 50 to 60 in good health.

CDR3 nucleotide sequence: TGTGCCAGCAGGCCTTCACTAGGATCCTCCTACGAGCAGTACTTC. As protein: CASRPSLGSSYEQYF. V is TRBV12-3 or TRBV12-4 and J is TRBJ2-7; weak D call: TRBD2 (5 bases). The CDR3 is 15 amino acids. Between the trimmed V and J ends, which lost 6 bases and 0 bases, there was a span of 15 bases.